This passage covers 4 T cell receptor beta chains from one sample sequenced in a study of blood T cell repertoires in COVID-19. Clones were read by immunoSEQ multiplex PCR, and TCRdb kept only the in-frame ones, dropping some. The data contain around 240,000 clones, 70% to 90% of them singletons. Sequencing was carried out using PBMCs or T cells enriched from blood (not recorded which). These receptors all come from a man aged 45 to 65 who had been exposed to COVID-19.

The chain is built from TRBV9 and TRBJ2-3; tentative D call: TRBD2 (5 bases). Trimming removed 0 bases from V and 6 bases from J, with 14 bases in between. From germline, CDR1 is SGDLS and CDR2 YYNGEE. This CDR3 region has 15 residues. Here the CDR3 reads CASSVGGSRLDTQYF. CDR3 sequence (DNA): TGTGCCAGCAGCGTAGGAGGGTCAAGGCTGGATACGCAGTATTTT.

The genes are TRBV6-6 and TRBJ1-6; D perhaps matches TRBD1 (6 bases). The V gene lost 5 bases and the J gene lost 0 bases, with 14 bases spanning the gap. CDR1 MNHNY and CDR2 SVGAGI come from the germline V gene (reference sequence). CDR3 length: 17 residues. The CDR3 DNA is TGTGCCAGCAGTCCCGAGAGGGGGAGCTCCTATAATTCACCCCTCCACTTT. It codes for CASSPERGSSYNSPLHF.

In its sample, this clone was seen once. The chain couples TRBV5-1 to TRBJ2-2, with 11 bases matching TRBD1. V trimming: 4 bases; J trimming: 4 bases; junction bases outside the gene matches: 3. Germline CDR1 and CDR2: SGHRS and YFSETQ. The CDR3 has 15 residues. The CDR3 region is CASSPGTGGTGELFF. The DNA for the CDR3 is TGCGCCAGCAGCCCAGGGACAGGGGGCACCGGGGAGCTGTTTTTT.

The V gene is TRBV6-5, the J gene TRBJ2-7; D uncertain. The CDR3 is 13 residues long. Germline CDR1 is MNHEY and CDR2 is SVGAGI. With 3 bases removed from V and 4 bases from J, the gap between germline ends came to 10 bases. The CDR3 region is CASSYQVAYEQYF. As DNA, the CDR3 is TGTGCCAGCAGTTATCAGGTGGCTTACGAGCAGTACTTC.